This is a list of T cell receptor beta chains from one sample in a study of metastatic and nonmetastatic thyroid tumors. With MiXCR, TCRdb called clones anew from the PCR reads. Here the sample spans roughly 30,000 clones, under 25% being singletons. The sample consisted of blood. All receptors come from a female donor with papillary thyroid cancer or a benign thyroid nodule (not recorded which). Some clones in this sample may be carry-over from other donors' samples. Both conserved end residues are part of each CDR3. D genes are given only for firm matches. Clone size is given for some rows only: seen once, a few or many times, or a class if the clone is expanded.

many	.	14	TRBJ2-1	TRBV7-8	CASSFREGYNEQFF	TGTGCCAGCAGCTTTAGAGAAGGGTACAATGAGCAGTTCTTC
many	.	14	TRBJ2-3	TRBV20-1	CSARDIRYTDTQYF	TGCAGTGCCAGGGACATCCGATACACAGATACGCAGTATTTT
many	TRBD1	15	TRBJ1-5	TRBV10-3	CAISGGQGAGQPQHF	TGTGCCATCAGTGGGGGACAGGGGGCGGGTCAGCCCCAGCATTTT
few	.	11	TRBJ1-5	TRBV12-3/TRBV12-4	CASSLSQPQHF	TGTGCCAGCAGTTTAAGTCAGCCCCAGCATTTT
.	TRBD1	15	TRBJ2-7	TRBV27	CASILTGTGSAEQYF	TGTGCCAGCATTCTCACCGGGACAGGGTCTGCGGAGCAGTACTTC
medium-sized	.	14	TRBJ2-2	TRBV6-4	CASSVTANTGELFF	TGTGCCAGCAGTGTGACAGCGAACACCGGGGAGCTGTTTTTT
many	TRBD2	17	TRBJ2-2	TRBV12-3/TRBV12-4	CASSLGPAGGPTGELFF	TGTGCCAGCAGTTTAGGTCCAGCGGGGGGCCCCACCGGGGAGCTGTTTTTT
few	TRBD2	16	TRBJ2-5	TRBV12-3/TRBV12-4	CASSSARTSGGETQYF	TGTGCCAGCAGTTCAGCCCGGACTAGCGGGGGTGAGACCCAGTACTTC
many	TRBD2	14	TRBJ2-1	TRBV20-1	CSARSGRADNEQFF	TGCAGTGCTCGGAGCGGGAGGGCCGACAATGAGCAGTTCTTC
few	.	14	TRBJ1-2	TRBV10-3	CAIRDGSTNYGYTF	TGTGCCATCAGGGACGGCTCGACTAACTATGGCTACACCTTC
.	.	16	TRBJ2-3	TRBV11-2	CASSLEVEWGTDTQYF	TGTGCCAGCAGCTTAGAGGTCGAGTGGGGCACAGATACGCAGTATTTT
many	.	13	TRBJ2-5	TRBV30	CAWSVQGSETQYF	TGTGCCTGGAGTGTACAGGGATCGGAGACCCAGTACTTC
many	.	13	TRBJ1-2	TRBV30	CAWSAGPPYGYTF	TGTGCCTGGAGTGCAGGTCCTCCGTATGGCTACACCTTC